A single sample is the source of the 5 T cell receptor beta chains below, sequenced in a study of CD8 T cells in Susac syndrome. An input of roughly 0.5 to 1 ug of RNA was subjected to reverse transcription using random hexamers. One entry per CDR3 protein, called by TCRdb with MiXCR from the immunoSEQ multiplex PCR reads. The sample shows 95,000 to 150,000 distinct CDR3 sequences, about 93% of them seen only once. The source material was CD4+ T cells from PBMCs. The receptors here all came from a human donor in good health.

The CDR3 loop is CSARDVYRQAETQYF. The DNA of the CDR3 is TGCAGTGCTAGAGATGTTTATAGACAAGCAGAGACCCAGTACTTC. This chain joins TRBV20-1 and TRBJ2-5; D not resolved. The ends were cut back, 0 bases at V and 4 bases at J, with 15 bases in the middle. There are 15 residues in the CDR3. Germline CDR1 reads DFQATT; CDR2 reads SNEGSKA (reference sequence).

The chain employs TRBV3-1 and TRBJ1-5, with D hard to call. The CDR3 contains 13 residues. The germline V and J ends were trimmed by 2 bases and 7 bases, with 9 bases remaining between them. In germline, CDR1 is LGHDT, CDR2 YNNKEL (reference sequence). The CDR3 reads CASSQQVNQPQHF. CDR3 in DNA: TGTGCCAGCAGCCAACAGGTTAACCAGCCCCAGCATTTT. Variable domain in full (rest from reference TRBV3-1 and TRBJ1-5): DTAVSQTPKYLVTQMGNDKSIKCEQNLGHDTMYWYKQDSKKFLKIMFSYNNKELIINETVPNRFSPKSPDKAHLNLHINSLELGDSAVYFCASSQQVNQPQHFGDGTRLSIL.

V is TRBV19 and J is TRBJ2-3; 7 positions agree with TRBD2. V was pared by 3 bases and J by 6 bases, with 9 bases of the junction left unmatched. CDR1 and CDR2 (germline): LNHDA, SQIVND (reference sequence). This CDR3 spans 15 amino acids. The CDR3 spells CASSIGTTSTDTQYF. In DNA, the CDR3 is TGTGCCAGTAGTATCGGGACTACCTCCACGGATACGCAGTATTTT.

The chain uses TRBV12-3 or TRBV12-4 and TRBJ2-6, with 10 bases lining up with TRBD1. Germline trimming cut 6 bases from V and 12 bases from J; bases unmatched to any gene: 11. CDR3 length equals 15 residues. CDR3 nucleotide sequence: TGTGCCAGCAGCCCTCGGACAGGGGGGATCCCCGTCCTGACTTTC. Its translation is CASSPRTGGIPVLTF.

This clonotype is a singleton in its sample. The V and J genes are TRBV3-1 and TRBJ1-1, with TRBD1 identical over 7 bases. J was trimmed by 1 base and V by 1 base; bases with no gene match: 3. Germline CDR1 LGHDT, CDR2 YNNKEL (reference sequence). The CDR3 spans 15 residues. CDR3 bases: TGTGCCAGCAGCCAAGTAGGGACAGCGAACACTGAAGCTTTCTTT. Translating gives CASSQVGTANTEAFF. The full variable domain, its missing parts supplied by reference TRBV3-1 and TRBJ1-1, is DTAVSQTPKYLVTQMGNDKSIKCEQNLGHDTMYWYKQDSKKFLKIMFSYNNKELIINETVPNRFSPKSPDKAHLNLHINSLELGDSAVYFCASSQVGTANTEAFFGQGTRLTVV.